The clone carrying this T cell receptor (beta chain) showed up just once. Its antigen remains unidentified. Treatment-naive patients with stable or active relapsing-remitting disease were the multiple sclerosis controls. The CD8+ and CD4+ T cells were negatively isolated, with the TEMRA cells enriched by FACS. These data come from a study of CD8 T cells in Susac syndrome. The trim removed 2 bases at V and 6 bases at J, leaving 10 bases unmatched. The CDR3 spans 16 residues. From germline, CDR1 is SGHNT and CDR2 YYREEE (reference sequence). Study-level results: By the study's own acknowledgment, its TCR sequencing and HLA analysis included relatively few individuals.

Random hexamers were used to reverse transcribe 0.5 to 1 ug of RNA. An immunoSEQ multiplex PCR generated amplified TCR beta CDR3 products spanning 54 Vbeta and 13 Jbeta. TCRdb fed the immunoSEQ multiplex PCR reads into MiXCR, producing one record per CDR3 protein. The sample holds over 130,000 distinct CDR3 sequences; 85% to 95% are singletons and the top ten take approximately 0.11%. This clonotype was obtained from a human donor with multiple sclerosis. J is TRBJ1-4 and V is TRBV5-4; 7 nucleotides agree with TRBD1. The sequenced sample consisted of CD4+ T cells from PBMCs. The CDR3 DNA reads TGTGCCAGCAGCTTAGGGGGCCGGCAGGGGGATGAAAAACTGTTTTTT. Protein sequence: CASSLGGRQGDEKLFF.